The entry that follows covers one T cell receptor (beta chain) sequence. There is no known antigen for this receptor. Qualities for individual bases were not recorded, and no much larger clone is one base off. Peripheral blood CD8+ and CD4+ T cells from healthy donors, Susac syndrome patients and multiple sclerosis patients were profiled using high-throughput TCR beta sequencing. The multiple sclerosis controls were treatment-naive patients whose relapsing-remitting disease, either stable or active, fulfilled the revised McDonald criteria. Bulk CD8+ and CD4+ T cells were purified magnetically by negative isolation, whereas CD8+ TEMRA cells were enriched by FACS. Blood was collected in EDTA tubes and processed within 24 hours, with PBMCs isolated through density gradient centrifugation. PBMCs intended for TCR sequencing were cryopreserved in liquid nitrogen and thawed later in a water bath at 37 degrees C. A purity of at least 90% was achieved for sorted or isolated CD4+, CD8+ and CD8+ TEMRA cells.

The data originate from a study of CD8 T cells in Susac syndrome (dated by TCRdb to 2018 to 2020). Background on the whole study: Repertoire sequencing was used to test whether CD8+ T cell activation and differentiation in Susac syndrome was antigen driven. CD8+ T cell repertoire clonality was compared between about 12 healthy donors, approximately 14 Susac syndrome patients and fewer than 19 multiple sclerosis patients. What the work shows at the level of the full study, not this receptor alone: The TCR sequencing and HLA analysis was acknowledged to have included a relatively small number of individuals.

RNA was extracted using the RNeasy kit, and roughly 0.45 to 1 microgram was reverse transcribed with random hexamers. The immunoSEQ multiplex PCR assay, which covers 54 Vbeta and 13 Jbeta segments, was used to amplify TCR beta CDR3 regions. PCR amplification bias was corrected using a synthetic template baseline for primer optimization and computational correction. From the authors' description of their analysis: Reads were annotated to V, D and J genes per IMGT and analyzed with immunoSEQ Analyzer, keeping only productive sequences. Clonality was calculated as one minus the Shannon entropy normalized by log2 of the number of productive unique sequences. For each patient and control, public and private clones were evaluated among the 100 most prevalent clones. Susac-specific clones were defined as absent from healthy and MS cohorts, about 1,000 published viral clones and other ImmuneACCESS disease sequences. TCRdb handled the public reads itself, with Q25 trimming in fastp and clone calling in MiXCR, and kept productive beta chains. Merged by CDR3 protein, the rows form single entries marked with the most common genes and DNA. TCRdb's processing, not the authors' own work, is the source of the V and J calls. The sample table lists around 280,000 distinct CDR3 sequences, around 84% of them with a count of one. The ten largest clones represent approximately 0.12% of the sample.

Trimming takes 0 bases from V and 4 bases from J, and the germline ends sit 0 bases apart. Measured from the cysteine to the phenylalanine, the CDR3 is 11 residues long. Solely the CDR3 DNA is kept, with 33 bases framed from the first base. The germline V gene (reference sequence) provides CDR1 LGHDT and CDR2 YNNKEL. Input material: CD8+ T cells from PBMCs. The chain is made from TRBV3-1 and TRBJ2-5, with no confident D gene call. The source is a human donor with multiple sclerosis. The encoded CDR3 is CASSQEETQYF. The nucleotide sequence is TGTGCCAGCAGCCAAGAAGAGACCCAGTACTTC.